This T cell receptor beta chain was recovered during a study of blood T cell repertoires in COVID-19. This clone was detected a few times. In the original analysis: Using reference gene primer amplification, nucleated cell counts were estimated. Sequencing used immunoSEQ multiplex PCR; TCRdb keeps in-frame clones, though not all of them. Clonal size and the V and J genes are those of that table, whereas D and trimming came from the DNA. The table shows 150,000 to 200,000 clones, with around 84% occurring only once. The length of the CDR3 is 16 residues. Germline loops: CDR1 LNHDA, CDR2 SQIVND (reference sequence). J lost 8 bases, V lost 7 bases, and 12 bases had no gene match.

The sample consisted of peripheral blood. This receptor was taken from a human donor with acute or convalescent COVID-19. The donor label of this sample is uncertain. The chain links TRBV19 to TRBJ2-2; 11 bases fit TRBD2. For the CDR3, the DNA is TGTGCCAGTACCTTCACAGCGGCTAGCGGGAGGGGGGAGCTGTTTTTT. Protein product: CASTFTAASGRGELFF.